This is a list of T cell receptor beta chains from one sample in a study of shared clonotypes between healthy human individuals. Sequencing was performed with immunoSEQ multiplex PCR; in TCRdb, only in-frame clones are kept and a portion is missing. The sample has approximately 940,000 clones, 60% to 85% seen once. Sequenced sample: memory CD4+ T cells sorted from blood. The receptor set was obtained from a man younger than 35 in good health. CDR3s include the opening cysteine and the closing phenylalanine or tryptophan. A D gene is named only where the DNA matches it firmly. Clone size is stated in some rows and not others, as once, few, many or a class when expanded.

NA | TRBJ2-5 | many | TRBV6-5 | CASSYSLAPLTQYF | TGTGCCAGCAGTTACTCGTTGGCACCCCTAACCCAGTACTTC
TRBD1 | TRBJ1-6 | NA | TRBV19 | CASSTSTGTGESPLHF | TGTGCCAGTAGTACCTCTACCGGGACAGGGGAGTCACCCCTCCACTTT
TRBD2 | TRBJ2-1 | NA | TRBV7-3 | CASSFQGDYSYNEQFF | TGTGCCAGCAGCTTTCAAGGGGACTACTCCTACAATGAGCAGTTCTTC
NA | TRBJ2-5 | NA | TRBV10-3 | CAISVGRIRETQYF | TGTGCCATCAGTGTCGGAAGAATAAGGGAGACCCAGTACTTC
TRBD2 | TRBJ2-3 | NA | TRBV6-4 | CASSAGRFTDTQYF | TGTGCCAGCAGCGCCGGGAGGTTTACAGATACGCAGTATTTT
TRBD1 | TRBJ1-2 | NA | TRBV10-3 | CAISGQGEGYTF | TGTGCCATCAGTGGACAGGGCGAGGGCTACACCTTC
NA | TRBJ1-1 | NA | TRBV7-2 | CATSRKGLNTEAFF | TGTGCCACCTCTCGTAAGGGGTTGAACACTGAAGCTTTCTTT
NA | TRBJ2-7 | NA | TRBV5-1 | CASSLGGDGGTEYF | TGCGCCAGCAGCTTGGGCGGTGATGGAGGGACGGAGTACTTC
TRBD1 | TRBJ2-2 | NA | TRBV19 | CASKGTGGNTGELFF | TGTGCCAGTAAAGGGACAGGGGGCAACACCGGGGAGCTGTTTTTT
NA | TRBJ1-6 | NA | TRBV5-1 | CASSLTGSNSPLHF | TGCGCCAGCAGCTTGACAGGTTCCAATTCACCCCTCCACTTT
NA | TRBJ2-7 | NA | TRBV2 | CASTEGGPPYEQYF | TGTGCCAGCACCGAAGGGGGGCCCCCCTACGAGCAGTACTTC
NA | TRBJ2-7 | once | TRBV5-6 | CASSLVGNYEQYF | TGTGCCAGCAGCTTGGTGGGCAACTACGAGCAGTACTTC
NA | TRBJ2-3 | NA | TRBV5-1 | CASSLDGDTQYF | TGCGCCAGCAGCTTGGATGGAGATACGCAGTATTTT
NA | TRBJ2-2 | NA | TRBV5-4 | CASSLRSAGELFF | TGTGCCAGCAGCCTTCGGTCCGCCGGGGAGCTGTTTTTT
NA | TRBJ2-5 | NA | TRBV30 | CAWSPMRGPETQYF | TGTGCCTGGAGTCCCATGAGGGGTCCAGAGACCCAGTACTTC
NA | TRBJ2-2 | NA | TRBV7-8 | CASSPRTVTGELFF | TGTGCCAGCAGCCCTCGGACAGTCACCGGGGAGCTGTTTTTT
NA | TRBJ2-1 | NA | TRBV30 | CAWSVQFGIYEQFF | TGTGCCTGGAGTGTACAATTCGGGATCTATGAGCAGTTCTTC
NA | TRBJ1-2 | NA | TRBV18 | CASSYAGRGQGGYTF | TGTGCCAGCTCGTACGCCGGGAGAGGGCAAGGTGGCTACACCTTC
NA | TRBJ2-3 | NA | TRBV19 | CASSIGSFTDTQYF | TGTGCCAGTAGTATTGGCAGCTTCACAGATACGCAGTATTTT
TRBD1 | TRBJ2-5 | NA | TRBV6-5 | CASSYSSTGGWETQYF | TGTGCCAGCAGTTACTCGAGTACAGGGGGGTGGGAGACCCAGTACTTC
NA | TRBJ1-3 | NA | TRBV6-5 | CASSSRRTTGNTIYF | TGTGCCAGCAGCTCCCGGCGCACAACTGGAAACACCATATATTTT
TRBD1 | TRBJ1-1 | NA | TRBV28 | CASSQGVSEAFF | TGTGCCAGCAGTCAGGGGGTGTCTGAAGCTTTCTTT
NA | TRBJ1-2 | few | TRBV7-2 | CASSLISGSEYGYTF | TGTGCCAGCAGCTTAATTTCCGGCTCCGAATATGGCTACACCTTC
TRBD1 | TRBJ1-5 | once | TRBV29-1 | CSVVFQGENQPQHF | TGCAGCGTTGTTTTCCAGGGGGAGAATCAGCCCCAGCATTTT
NA | TRBJ2-2 | many | TRBV6-1 | CASSGDTGELFF | TGTGCCAGCAGTGGGGACACCGGGGAGCTGTTTTTT
NA | TRBJ1-2 | few | TRBV15 | CATSRGTNYGYTF | TGTGCCACCAGCAGGGGCACTAACTATGGCTACACCTTC
NA | TRBJ1-1 | NA | TRBV5-4 | CASSGATNTEAFF | TGTGCCAGCAGCGGAGCTACGAACACTGAAGCTTTCTTT
TRBD1 | TRBJ2-5 | NA | TRBV27 | CASSLSPGGSPSQETQYF | TGTGCCAGCAGTTTATCCCCAGGGGGATCACCCTCCCAAGAGACCCAGTACTTC
TRBD1 | TRBJ1-2 | NA | TRBV7-2 | CASSAGKGTGSGYTF | TGTGCCAGCAGCGCAGGGAAGGGGACAGGGTCTGGCTACACCTTC
TRBD1 | TRBJ1-5 | NA | TRBV6-6 | CASNRGGNQPQHF | TGTGCCAGCAACAGGGGTGGTAATCAGCCCCAGCATTTT
NA | TRBJ2-7 | NA | TRBV5-3 | CARSLGLYEQYF | TGTGCCAGAAGCTTGGGTCTCTACGAGCAGTACTTC
NA | TRBJ2-6 | once | TRBV10-3 | CAISDSVRGLGANVLTF | TGTGCCATCAGTGACTCAGTAAGGGGCCTTGGGGCCAACGTCCTGACTTTC
NA | TRBJ2-2 | NA | TRBV11-2 | CASRRLTGVNTGELFF | TGTGCCAGCAGAAGACTCACGGGGGTGAACACCGGGGAGCTGTTTTTT
NA | TRBJ1-1 | NA | TRBV27 | CASSSHRQNTEAFF | TGTGCCAGCAGTTCGCACAGACAGAACACTGAAGCTTTCTTT
TRBD2 | TRBJ2-7 | NA | TRBV7-9 | CASSSGSGLSYEQYF | TGTGCCAGCAGCTCAGGATCGGGACTATCCTACGAGCAGTACTTC
NA | TRBJ1-2 | NA | TRBV20-1 | CSAIILEGYTF | TGCAGTGCTATCATCCTTGAAGGCTACACCTTC
NA | TRBJ1-2 | NA | TRBV6-5 | CASSYSVRWGYTF | TGTGCCAGCAGTTACTCGGTCCGCTGGGGCTACACCTTC
NA | TRBJ2-7 | few | TRBV2 | CASRGYEQYF | TGTGCCAGCAGGGGTTACGAGCAGTACTTC
NA | TRBJ2-1 | NA | TRBV6-1 | CASSTTSYNEQFF | TGTGCCAGCTCCACCACTAGCTACAATGAGCAGTTCTTC
NA | TRBJ2-5 | NA | TRBV5-4 | CASSNREGDQETQYF | TGTGCCAGCAGCAACCGAGAGGGAGACCAAGAGACCCAGTACTTC
NA | TRBJ1-3 | NA | TRBV5-5 | CASSITGSGNTIYF | TGTGCCAGCAGCATAACAGGGTCTGGAAACACCATATATTTT
TRBD1 | TRBJ1-1 | NA | TRBV10-3 | CAIRGQGARGTEAFF | TGTGCCATCAGAGGACAGGGGGCGCGGGGCACTGAAGCTTTCTTT
NA | TRBJ1-2 | NA | TRBV18 | CASSPTSDRNYGYTF | TGTGCCAGCTCTCCTACTTCCGACAGGAACTATGGCTACACCTTC
TRBD1 | TRBJ2-7 | NA | TRBV5-4 | CASSLAGGTGASYEQYF | TGTGCCAGCAGCTTGGCCGGTGGGACAGGGGCTTCCTACGAGCAGTACTTC
NA | TRBJ1-5 | once | TRBV4-1 | CASSLTETTGGGDQPQHF | TGCGCCAGCAGCCTTACAGAAACGACAGGCGGGGGGGATCAGCCCCAGCATTTT
TRBD1 | TRBJ2-2 | NA | TRBV10-3 | CAIRGTGMTGELFF | TGTGCCATCAGGGGGACAGGGATGACCGGGGAGCTGTTTTTT
NA | TRBJ1-6 | many | TRBV28 | CASSLGTGNRGSPLHF | TGTGCCAGCAGTTTAGGAACCGGGAACCGCGGTTCACCCCTCCACTTT
NA | TRBJ1-1 | NA | TRBV12-5 | CASGYTGARDTEAFF | TGTGCTAGTGGGTACACGGGGGCCAGGGACACTGAAGCTTTCTTT
NA | TRBJ1-5 | NA | TRBV10-3 | CAISEHGNNQPQHF | TGTGCCATCAGTGAGCACGGCAACAATCAGCCCCAGCATTTT
TRBD1 | TRBJ2-1 | NA | TRBV5-6 | CASSPEGGQGASEQFF | TGTGCCAGCAGCCCAGAAGGGGGACAGGGGGCCAGTGAGCAGTTCTTC